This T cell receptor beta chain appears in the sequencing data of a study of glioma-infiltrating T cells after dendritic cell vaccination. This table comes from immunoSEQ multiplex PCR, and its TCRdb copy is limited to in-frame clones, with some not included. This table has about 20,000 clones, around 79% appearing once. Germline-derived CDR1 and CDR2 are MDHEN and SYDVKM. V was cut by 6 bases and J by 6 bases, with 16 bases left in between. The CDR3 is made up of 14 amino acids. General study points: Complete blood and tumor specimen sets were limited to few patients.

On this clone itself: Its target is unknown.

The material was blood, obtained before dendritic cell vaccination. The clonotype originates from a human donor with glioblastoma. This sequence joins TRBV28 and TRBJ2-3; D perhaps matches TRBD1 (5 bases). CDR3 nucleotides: TGTGCCAGCAGCCGTAACCCAAACAGGGATACGCAGTATTTT. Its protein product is CASSRNPNRDTQYF.